The 8 T cell receptor beta chains below come from one sample, sequenced in a study of tumor-infiltrating lymphocytes in primary liver carcinoma. Starting material of approximately 500 ng total RNA yielded TCR beta cDNA via a constant-region primer. What produced the TCR beta libraries was three nested multiplex PCR rounds using slightly modified ARM-PCR. The opening two PCR rounds, approximately 10 cycles each, paired TRBV1-TRBV30 forward primers with a C-beta reverse primer. TCRdb reanalysed the multiplex PCR reads using MiXCR and keeps one entry per CDR3 protein. The sample lists about 100,000 distinct CDR3 sequences, about two thirds seen once, with 12% in the top ten. Unsorted bulk tissue, roughly 20-32 mg of it, served as the source for co-extraction of RNA and DNA. What was sequenced was liver tumor tissue from sampling region 2. The sample's subset: tumor region T2, inferior pole. These receptors were obtained from a woman aged 60-75 years with primary liver carcinoma and hepatitis B virus infection.

V gene TRBV6-2 or TRBV6-3 combines with J gene TRBJ2-2; D ambiguous. Germline V gene data show CDR1 as MNHEY and CDR2 as SVGEGT. The length of the CDR3 is 14 residues. This chain's CDR3 is CVTSPPLRTGELFF. The CDR3 DNA follows: TGTGTCACCAGTCCCCCACTGAGAACCGGGGAGCTGTTTTTT.

As regards this clonotype: One base away lies a much larger clone, so this may be a sequencing read error. The chain carries TRBV5-1 and TRBJ2-1, with D tentatively TRBD2 (5 bases). Germline CDR1 is SGHRS and CDR2 is YFSETQ. The ends were cut back, 2 bases at V and 0 bases at J, with 12 bases in the middle. This CDR3 region has 16 residues. The CDR3, as DNA: TGCGCCAGCAGCTTACTTAGCGTGAGCTCCTACAATGAGCAGTTCTTC. Its translation: CASSLLSVSSYNEQFF. The full variable domain, with the rest looked up from reference TRBV5-1 and TRBJ2-1, is KAGVTQTPRYLIKTRGQQVTLSCSPISGHRSVSWYQQTPGQGLQFLFEYFSETQRNKGNFPGRFSGRQFSNSRSEMNVSTLELGDSALYLCASSLLSVSSYNEQFFGPGTRLTVL.

The chain has TRBV11-2 and TRBJ2-1; unclear D gene. CDR1 is SGHAT, CDR2 FQNNGV, per germline. Trimming stripped 6 bases from V and 11 bases from J, with 20 bases between. The CDR3 spans 14 residues. The CDR3 is CASSLDPRYRKQFF. CDR3 DNA sequence: TGTGCCAGCAGTCTGGACCCGAGGTATAGGAAGCAGTTCTTC.

This sequence joins TRBV6-5 and TRBJ1-4; D remains unclear. The CDR3 has 12 amino acids. In germline, CDR1 is MNHEY, CDR2 SVGAGI. The CDR3 DNA sequence: TGTGTTCCGGGCGGCGACGGTGAAAAACTGTTTTTT. Translation gives CVPGGDGEKLFF.

In DNA, the CDR3 is TGTGCCAGCAGCTTAGATGTAGGAAATATCGGTGAGCAGTTCTTC. Its translation: CASSLDVGNIGEQFF. The rearrangement joins TRBV11-2 to TRBJ2-1; D remains unclear. The CDR3 extends over 15 amino acids. V dropped 0 bases and J dropped 9 bases, with 15 bases sitting between them. Germline CDR1 is SGHAT and CDR2 is FQNNGV.

The J gene is TRBJ1-2, the V gene TRBV28, with a possible D match to TRBD1 (6 bases). The ends were cut back, 5 bases at V and 4 bases at J, with 20 bases in the middle. Germline V CDR1 and CDR2: MDHEN, SYDVKM. The CDR3 extends over 16 amino acids. Here the CDR3 DNA reads TGTGCCAGCAGTCCATCGGGACAACCAGAGCGCTATGGCTACACCTTC. Translation gives CASSPSGQPERYGYTF.

A remark on this clonotype: A junction boundary mismatches the germline segment, possibly from a read error. This rearrangement joins TRBV29-1 to TRBJ1-5; D ambiguous. The length of the CDR3 is 12 residues. Germline assignment: CDR1 SQVTM and CDR2 ANQGSEA. DNA of the CDR3: TGCAGTGTTGGGTCAAGCAATCAGCCCCAGCATTTT. It yields the protein CSVGSSNQPQHF.

Regarding this clonotype: Given a much more abundant clone one base away, this may be a read error. This chain connects TRBV14 to TRBJ2-6, with D perhaps TRBD1 or TRBD2 (5 bases each). The germline V gene has CDR1 SGHDN and CDR2 FVKESK. The CDR3 runs to 14 residues. Here the CDR3 DNA reads TGTGCCAGCAGCCAGTGGAGAGGGGCCAACGTCCTGGCTTTC. Its protein product is CASSQWRGANVLAF.